Shown below are 4 T cell receptor beta chains from a single sample sequenced in a study of neurological immune-mediated disorders. Time point noted: longitudinal time-point 3. MiXCR, applied by TCRdb to the 5' RACE reads, yields one record per CDR3 protein. The data contain around 100,000 distinct CDR3 sequences, less than 14% of them singletons. What was sequenced was PBMCs. All receptors come from a female donor with HTLV-1-associated myelopathy (HAM/TSP).

This clonotype was picked up many times. This chain connects TRBV24-1 to TRBJ2-1; tentative D call: TRBD2 (6 bases). This CDR3 is built from 13 residues. The ends were cut back, 5 bases at V and 8 bases at J, with 12 bases in the middle. Germline V gives CDR1 KGHDR, CDR2 SFDVKD. The CDR3 DNA reads TGTGCCACCAGTGCTGGAGGGACGGATGAGCAGTTCTTC. Protein product: CATSAGGTDEQFF.

In this sample, this clonotype turned up many times. This rearrangement joins TRBV2 to TRBJ1-6, with 9 bases that match TRBD1. CDR3 length: 14 residues. V lost 3 bases and J lost 7; bases outside the gene matches: 1. Germline assignment: CDR1 SNHLY and CDR2 FYNNEI. The DNA of the CDR3 is TGTGCCAGCAGTGACGGGACAGGGAATTCACCCCTCCACTTT. Residues: CASSDGTGNSPLHF.

Points on this clonotype: This clone may be a read error of a much larger clone one base away. The gene calls are TRBV10-3 and TRBJ2-2; a weak D match, TRBD1 (6 bases). The V gene's germline CDR1 is ENHRY and CDR2 SYGVKD. Deletions cut 9 bases from V and 0 bases from J, with 11 bases between. This CDR3 contains 14 residues. CDR3 region: CAILRDTNTGELFF. For the CDR3, the DNA is TGTGCCATTCTCCGGGACACGAACACCGGGGAGCTGTTTTTT.

The rearrangement joins TRBV28 to TRBJ2-7, with D perhaps TRBD1 or TRBD2 (5 bases each). The CDR3 sequence is 13 residues long. Germline V gene sequence: CDR1 MDHEN, CDR2 SYDVKM. V lost 6 bases and J lost 6, with 15 bases in between. The CDR3, as DNA: TGTGCCAGCAGCGTGGGACGGGGCCGCGAGCAGTACTTC. Translating gives CASSVGRGREQYF.